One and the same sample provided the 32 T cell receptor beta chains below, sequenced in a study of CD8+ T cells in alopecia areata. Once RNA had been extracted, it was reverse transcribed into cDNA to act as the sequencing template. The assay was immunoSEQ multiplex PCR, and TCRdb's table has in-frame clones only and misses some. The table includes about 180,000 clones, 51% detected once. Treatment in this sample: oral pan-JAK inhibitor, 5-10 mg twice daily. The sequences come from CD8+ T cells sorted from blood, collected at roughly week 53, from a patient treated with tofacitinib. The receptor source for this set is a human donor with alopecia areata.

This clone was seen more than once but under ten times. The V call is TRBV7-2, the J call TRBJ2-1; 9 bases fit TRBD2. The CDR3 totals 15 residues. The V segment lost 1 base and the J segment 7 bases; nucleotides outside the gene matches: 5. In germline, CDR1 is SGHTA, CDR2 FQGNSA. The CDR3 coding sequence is TGTGCCAGCAGCTTAGGGACTAGCGTCCTGAATGAGCAGTTCTTC. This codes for CASSLGTSVLNEQFF.

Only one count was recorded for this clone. This CDR3 is CAWSRLGGSYF. CDR3 DNA: TGTGCCTGGAGTAGGTTGGGGGGGTCGTACTTC. The rearrangement joins TRBV30 to TRBJ2-7; TRBD2 matches 7 bases. V was clipped by 2 bases and J by 12 bases; unmatched bases: 7. This CDR3 spans 11 amino acids. Germline CDR1 reads GTSNPN; CDR2 reads SVGIG (reference sequence).

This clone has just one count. CDR3 coding DNA: TGTGCCAGCAGTTATTGGGGGCTAAATGATGAGCAGTTCTTC. It encodes CASSYWGLNDEQFF. The chain links TRBV6-5 to TRBJ2-1; possible D gene TRBD1, 6 bases. Per germline, CDR1 MNHEY and CDR2 SVGAGI. There are 14 residues in the CDR3. V lost 3 bases to trimming and J lost 8 bases, with 14 bases between them.

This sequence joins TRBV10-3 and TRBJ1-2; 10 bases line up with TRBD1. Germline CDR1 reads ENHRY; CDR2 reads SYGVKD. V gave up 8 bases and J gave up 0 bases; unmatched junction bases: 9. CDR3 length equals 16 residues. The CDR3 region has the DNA TGTGCCATCGCCCTGGGACAGGGGACTACTAACTATGGCTACACCTTC. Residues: CAIALGQGTTNYGYTF.

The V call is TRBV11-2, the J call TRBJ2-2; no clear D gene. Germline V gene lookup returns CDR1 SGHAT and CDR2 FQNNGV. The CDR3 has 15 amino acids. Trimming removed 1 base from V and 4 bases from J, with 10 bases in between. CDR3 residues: CASSLGGKATGELFF. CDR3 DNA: TGTGCCAGCAGCTTAGGGGGAAAAGCCACCGGGGAGCTGTTTTTT.

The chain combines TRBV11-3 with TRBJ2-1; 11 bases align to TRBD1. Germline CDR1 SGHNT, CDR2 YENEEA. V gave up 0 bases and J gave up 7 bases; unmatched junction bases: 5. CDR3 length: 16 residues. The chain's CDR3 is CASSLDGTGGLNEQFF. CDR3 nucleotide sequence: TGTGCCAGCAGCTTAGACGGGACAGGGGGATTGAATGAGCAGTTCTTC.

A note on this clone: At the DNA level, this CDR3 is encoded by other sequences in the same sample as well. CDR3 sequence (DNA): TGTGCCAGCAGTTACAGGGGTCTCACAGATACGCAGTATTTT. Protein product: CASSYRGLTDTQYF. J is TRBJ2-3 and V is TRBV11-2, with 7 positions matching TRBD1. The CDR3 length is 14 residues. The V gene end was trimmed by 6 bases and the J gene end by 2 bases; junction bases not matched to a gene: 5. Per germline, CDR1 SGHAT and CDR2 FQNNGV.

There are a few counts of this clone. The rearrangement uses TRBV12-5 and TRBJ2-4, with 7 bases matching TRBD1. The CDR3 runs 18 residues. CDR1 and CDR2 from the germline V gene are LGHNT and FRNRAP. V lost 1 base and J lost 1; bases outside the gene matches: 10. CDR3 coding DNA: TGTGCTAGTGGTTTGGACAGGGGCTCTGCGTTGGCCAAAAACATTCAGTACTTC. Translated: CASGLDRGSALAKNIQYF.

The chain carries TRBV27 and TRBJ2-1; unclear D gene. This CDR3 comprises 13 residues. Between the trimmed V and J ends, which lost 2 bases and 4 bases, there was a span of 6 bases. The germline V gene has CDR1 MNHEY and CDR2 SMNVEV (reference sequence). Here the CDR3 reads CASSLRQYNEQFF. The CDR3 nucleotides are TGTGCCAGCAGTTTAAGGCAGTACAATGAGCAGTTCTTC.

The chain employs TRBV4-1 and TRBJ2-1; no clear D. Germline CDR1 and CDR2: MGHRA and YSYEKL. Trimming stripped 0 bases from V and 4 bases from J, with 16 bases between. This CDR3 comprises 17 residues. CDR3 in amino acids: CASSQELESPVYNEQFF. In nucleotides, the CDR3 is TGCGCCAGCAGCCAAGAATTGGAGAGTCCCGTATACAATGAGCAGTTCTTC.

CDR3 in DNA: TGTGCCAGCAGTTGGGCGGCAGGAGATCAGCCCCAGCATTTT. It yields the protein CASSWAAGDQPQHF. The chain carries TRBV27 and TRBJ1-5; no reliable D call. The V gene's germline CDR1 is MNHEY and CDR2 SMNVEV (reference sequence). The CDR3 runs 14 residues. The ends were cut back, 4 bases at V and 5 bases at J, with 12 bases in the middle.

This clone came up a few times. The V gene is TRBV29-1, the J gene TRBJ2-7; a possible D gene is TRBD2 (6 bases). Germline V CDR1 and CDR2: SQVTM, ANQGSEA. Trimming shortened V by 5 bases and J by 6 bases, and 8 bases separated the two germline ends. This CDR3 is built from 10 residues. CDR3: CSVRAGEQYF. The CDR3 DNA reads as TGCAGCGTTCGAGCGGGCGAGCAGTACTTC.

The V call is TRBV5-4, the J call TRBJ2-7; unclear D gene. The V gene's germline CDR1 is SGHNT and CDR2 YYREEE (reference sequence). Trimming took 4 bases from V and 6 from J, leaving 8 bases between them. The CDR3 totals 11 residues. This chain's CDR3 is CASSTGGEQYF. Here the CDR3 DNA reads TGTGCCAGCAGCACTGGCGGCGAGCAGTACTTC.

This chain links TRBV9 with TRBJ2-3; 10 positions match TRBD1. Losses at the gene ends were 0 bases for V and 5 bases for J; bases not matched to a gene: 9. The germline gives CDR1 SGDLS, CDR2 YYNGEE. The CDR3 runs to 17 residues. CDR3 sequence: CASSVGGGTGVLDTQYF. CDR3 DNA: TGTGCCAGCAGCGTAGGAGGGGGGACAGGGGTTTTAGATACGCAGTATTTT. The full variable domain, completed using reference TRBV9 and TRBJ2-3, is DSGVTQTPKHLITATGQRVTLRCSPRSGDLSVYWYQQSLDQGLQFLIQYYNGEERAKGNILERFSAQQFPDLHSELNLSSLELGDSALYFCASSVGGGTGVLDTQYFGPGTRLTVL.

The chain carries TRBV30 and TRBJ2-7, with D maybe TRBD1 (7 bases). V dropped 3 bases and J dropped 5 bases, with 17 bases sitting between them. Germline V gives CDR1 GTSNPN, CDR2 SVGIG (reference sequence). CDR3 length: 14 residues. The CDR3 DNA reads TGTGCCTGGAGGCTCAAGGGGGCGGGGAACGAGCAGTACTTC. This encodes CAWRLKGAGNEQYF.

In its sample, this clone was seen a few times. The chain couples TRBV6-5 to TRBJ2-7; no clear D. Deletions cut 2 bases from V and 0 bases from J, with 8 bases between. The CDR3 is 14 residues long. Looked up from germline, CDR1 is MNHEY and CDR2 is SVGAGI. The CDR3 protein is CASSYQSSSYEQYF. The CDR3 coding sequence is TGTGCCAGCAGTTACCAGTCGAGCTCCTACGAGCAGTACTTC.

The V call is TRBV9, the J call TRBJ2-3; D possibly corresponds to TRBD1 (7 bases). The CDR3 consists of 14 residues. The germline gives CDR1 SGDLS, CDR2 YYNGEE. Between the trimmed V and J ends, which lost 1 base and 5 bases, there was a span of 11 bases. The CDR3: CASSVWQGGDTQYF. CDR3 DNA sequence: TGTGCCAGCAGCGTATGGCAGGGGGGAGATACGCAGTATTTT.

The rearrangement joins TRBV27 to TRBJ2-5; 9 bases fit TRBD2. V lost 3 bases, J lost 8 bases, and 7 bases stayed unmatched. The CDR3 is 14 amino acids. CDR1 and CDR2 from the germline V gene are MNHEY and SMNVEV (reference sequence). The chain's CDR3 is CASSLLAGADTQYF. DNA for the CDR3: TGTGCCAGCAGTTTGTTAGCGGGGGCCGATACCCAGTACTTC.

The CDR3 reads CAWSSTGGNQPQHF. As DNA, the CDR3 is TGTGCCTGGAGCTCTACAGGGGGCAATCAGCCCCAGCATTTT. The chain links TRBV30 to TRBJ1-5; 7 bases match TRBD1. This CDR3 is built from 14 residues. Per germline, CDR1 GTSNPN and CDR2 SVGIG (reference sequence). The trim removed 3 bases at V and 2 bases at J, leaving 4 bases unmatched.

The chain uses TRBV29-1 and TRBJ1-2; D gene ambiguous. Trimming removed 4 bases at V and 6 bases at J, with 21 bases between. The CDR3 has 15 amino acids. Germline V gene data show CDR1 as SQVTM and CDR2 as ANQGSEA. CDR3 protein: CSVGEGTLLLDGYTF. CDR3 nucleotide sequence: TGCAGCGTTGGAGAGGGAACCCTTCTCCTGGATGGCTACACCTTC. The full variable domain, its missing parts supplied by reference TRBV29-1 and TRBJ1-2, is SAVISQKPSRDICQRGTSLTIQCQVDSQVTMMFWYRQQPGQSLTLIATANQGSEATYESGFVIDKFPISRPNLTFSTLTVSNMSPEDSSIYLCSVGEGTLLLDGYTFGSGTRLTVV.

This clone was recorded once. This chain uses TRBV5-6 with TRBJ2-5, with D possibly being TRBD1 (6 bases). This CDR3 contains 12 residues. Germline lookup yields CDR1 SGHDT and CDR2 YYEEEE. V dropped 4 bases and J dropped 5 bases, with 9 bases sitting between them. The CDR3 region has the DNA TGTGCCAGCAGCGGGGGCAGTGAGACCCAGTACTTC. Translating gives CASSGGSETQYF.

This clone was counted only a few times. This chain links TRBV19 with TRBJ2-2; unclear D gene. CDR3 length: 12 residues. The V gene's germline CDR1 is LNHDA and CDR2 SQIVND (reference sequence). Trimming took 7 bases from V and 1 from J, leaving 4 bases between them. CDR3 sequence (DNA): TGTGCCAGTATGGGGAACACCGGGGAGCTGTTTTTT. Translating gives CASMGNTGELFF. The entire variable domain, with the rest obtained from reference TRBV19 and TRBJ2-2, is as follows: DGGITQSPKYLFRKEGQNVTLSCEQNLNHDAMYWYRQDPGQGLRLIYYSQIVNDFQKGDIAEGYSVSREKKESFPLTVTSAQKNPTAFYLCASMGNTGELFFGEGSRLTVL.

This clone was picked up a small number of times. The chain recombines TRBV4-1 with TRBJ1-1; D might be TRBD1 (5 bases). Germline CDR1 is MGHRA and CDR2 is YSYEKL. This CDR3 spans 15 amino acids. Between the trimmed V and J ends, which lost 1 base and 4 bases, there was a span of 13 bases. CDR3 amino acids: CASSQVEGLSTEAFF. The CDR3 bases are TGCGCCAGCAGCCAAGTGGAGGGACTAAGCACTGAAGCTTTCTTT.

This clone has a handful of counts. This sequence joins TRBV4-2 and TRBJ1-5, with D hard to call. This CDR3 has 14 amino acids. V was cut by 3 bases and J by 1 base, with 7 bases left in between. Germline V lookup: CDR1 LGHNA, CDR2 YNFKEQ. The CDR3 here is CASSHPDSNQPQHF. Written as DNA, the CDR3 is TGTGCCAGCAGCCATCCTGACAGCAATCAGCCCCAGCATTTT.

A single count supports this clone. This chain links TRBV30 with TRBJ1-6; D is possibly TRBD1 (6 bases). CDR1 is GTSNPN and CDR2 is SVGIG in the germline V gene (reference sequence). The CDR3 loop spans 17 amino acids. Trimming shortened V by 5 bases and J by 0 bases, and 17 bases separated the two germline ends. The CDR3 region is CAWERGDTSSYNSPLHF. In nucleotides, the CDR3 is TGTGCCTGGGAACGTGGGGACACGAGCTCCTATAATTCACCCCTCCACTTT.

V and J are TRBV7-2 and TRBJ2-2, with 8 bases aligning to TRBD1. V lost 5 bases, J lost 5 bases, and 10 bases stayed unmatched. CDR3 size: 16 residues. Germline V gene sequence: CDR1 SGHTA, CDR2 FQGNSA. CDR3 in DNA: TGTGCCAGCAGCCTCCGGCAGGGGGCAAGAACCGGGGAGCTGTTTTTT. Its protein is CASSLRQGARTGELFF.

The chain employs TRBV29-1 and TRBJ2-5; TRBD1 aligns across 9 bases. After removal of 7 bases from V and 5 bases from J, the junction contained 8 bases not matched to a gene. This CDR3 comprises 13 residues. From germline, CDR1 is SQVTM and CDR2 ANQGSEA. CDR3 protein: CSATGGVGETQYF. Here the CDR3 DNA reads TGCAGCGCAACAGGGGGCGTCGGCGAGACCCAGTACTTC.

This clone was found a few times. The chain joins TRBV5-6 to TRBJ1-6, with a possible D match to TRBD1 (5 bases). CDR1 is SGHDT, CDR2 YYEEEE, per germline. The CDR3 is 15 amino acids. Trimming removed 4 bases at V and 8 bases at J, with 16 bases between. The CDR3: CASSGRHGGYSPLHF. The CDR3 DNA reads TGTGCCAGCAGCGGACGACACGGGGGGTATTCACCCCTCCACTTT.

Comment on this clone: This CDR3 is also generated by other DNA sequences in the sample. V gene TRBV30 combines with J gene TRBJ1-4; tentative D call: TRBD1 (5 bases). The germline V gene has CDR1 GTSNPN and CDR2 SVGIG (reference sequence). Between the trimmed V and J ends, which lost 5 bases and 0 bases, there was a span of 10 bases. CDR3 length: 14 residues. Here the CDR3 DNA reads TGTGCCTGGGCGAGGGGTTCAACTAATGAAAAACTGTTTTTT. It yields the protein CAWARGSTNEKLFF.

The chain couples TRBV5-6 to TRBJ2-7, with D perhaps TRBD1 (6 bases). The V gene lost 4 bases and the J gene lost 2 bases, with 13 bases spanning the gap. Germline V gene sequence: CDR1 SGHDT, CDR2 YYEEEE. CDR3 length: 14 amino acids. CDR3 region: CASSVWDTTYEQYF. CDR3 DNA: TGTGCCAGCAGCGTCTGGGACACTACCTACGAGCAGTACTTC.

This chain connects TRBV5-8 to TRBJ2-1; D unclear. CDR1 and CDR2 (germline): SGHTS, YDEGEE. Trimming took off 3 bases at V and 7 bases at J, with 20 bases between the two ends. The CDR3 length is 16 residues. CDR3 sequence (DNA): TGTGCCAGCAGCTCTTTCCTGGCTAATCTGGGAAATGAGCAGTTCTTC. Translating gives CASSSFLANLGNEQFF.

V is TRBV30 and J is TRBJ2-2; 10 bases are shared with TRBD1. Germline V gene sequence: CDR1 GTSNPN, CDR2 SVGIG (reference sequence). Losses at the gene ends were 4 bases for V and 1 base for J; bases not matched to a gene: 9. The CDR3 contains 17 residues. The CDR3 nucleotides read TGTGCCTGGACCGCCCTGGGGACAGGGGTGAACACCGGGGAGCTGTTTTTT. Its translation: CAWTALGTGVNTGELFF.